This T cell receptor (beta chain) derives from a study of blood T cell repertoires in COVID-19. Germline V lookup: CDR1 MNHEY, CDR2 SVGAGI. The CDR3 length is 12 residues. Trimming removed 0 bases from V and 11 bases from J; junction bases left unmatched: 4. Sequencing used immunoSEQ multiplex PCR; TCRdb keeps in-frame clones, though not all of them. The sample lists about 150,000 clones, roughly 80% occurring once. This clonotype originated in a woman between 50 and 59 years old who had recovered from COVID-19. The genes are TRBV6-5 and TRBJ2-7; 7 bases line up with TRBD1. The specimen sequenced was PBMCs or T cells enriched from blood (not recorded which). The CDR3 nucleotides read TGTGCCAGCAGTTACTCGTTTACAGGGGAGTACTTC. Translating it yields CASSYSFTGEYF.